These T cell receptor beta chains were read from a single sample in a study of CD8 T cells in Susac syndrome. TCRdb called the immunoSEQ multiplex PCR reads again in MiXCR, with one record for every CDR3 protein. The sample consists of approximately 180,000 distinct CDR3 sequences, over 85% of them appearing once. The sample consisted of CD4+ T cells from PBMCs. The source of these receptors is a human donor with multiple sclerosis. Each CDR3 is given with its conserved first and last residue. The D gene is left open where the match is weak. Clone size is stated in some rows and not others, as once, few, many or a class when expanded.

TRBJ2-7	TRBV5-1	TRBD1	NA	TGCGCCAGCAGCCCACCGACAGGGACGGGGTACGAGCAGTACTTC	CASSPPTGTGYEQYF
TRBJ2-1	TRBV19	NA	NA	TGTGCCAGTAGGGGGGCCTACAATGAGCAGTTCTTC	CASRGAYNEQFF
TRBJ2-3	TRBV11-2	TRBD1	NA	TGTGCCAGCAGCACCCAAACAGGGGAGATGACGCAGTATTTT	CASSTQTGEMTQYF
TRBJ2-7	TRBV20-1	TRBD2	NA	TGCAGTGCTTATAGCGGGAGGACTCCCTACGAGCAGTACTTC	CSAYSGRTPYEQYF
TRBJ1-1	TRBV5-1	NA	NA	TGCGCCAGCAGCGGAGGGACGGCGAACACTGAAGCTTTCTTT	CASSGGTANTEAFF
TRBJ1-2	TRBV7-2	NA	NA	TGTGCCAGCAGCTTAAACTCCGGAGACAGCTACACCTTC	CASSLNSGDSYTF
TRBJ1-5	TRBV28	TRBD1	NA	TGTGCCAGCAGTTCGGGACAGGGGGCATCTCAGCCCCAGCATTTT	CASSSGQGASQPQHF
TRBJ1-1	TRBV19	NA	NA	TGTGCCAGTAGTATAGATCTGGGGGCGAACACTGAAGCTTTCTTT	CASSIDLGANTEAFF
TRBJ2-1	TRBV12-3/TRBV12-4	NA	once	TGTGCCAGCAGCTGGTCAGTTGAGCAGTTCTTC	CASSWSVEQFF
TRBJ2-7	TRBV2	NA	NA	TGTGCCAGCAGTCCAGTAAACTCCTACGAGCAGTACTTC	CASSPVNSYEQYF
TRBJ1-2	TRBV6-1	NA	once	TGTGCCAGCAGTGACCTAAACAGAGGAGGCTACACCTTC	CASSDLNRGGYTF
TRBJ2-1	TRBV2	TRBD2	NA	TGTGCCAGCAGCCCACGGAGGCTAGCGGGGAATGAGCAGTTCTTC	CASSPRRLAGNEQFF
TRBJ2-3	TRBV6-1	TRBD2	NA	TGTGCCAGCAGAACGGGACTAGCGGGGCTCACAGATACGCAGTATTTT	CASRTGLAGLTDTQYF
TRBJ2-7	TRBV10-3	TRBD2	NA	TGTGCCATCAGCTCCAGGGAGGGAGAGCAGTACTTC	CAISSREGEQYF
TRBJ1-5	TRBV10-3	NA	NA	TGTGCCATCAGTGACAGAAATCAGCCCCAGCATTTT	CAISDRNQPQHF
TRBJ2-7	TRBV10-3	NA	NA	TGTGCCATCAGTGGCCCGGGGTACGAGCAGTACTTC	CAISGPGYEQYF
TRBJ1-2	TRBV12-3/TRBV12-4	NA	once	TGTGCCAGCAGTTTCCAGCTCTTGGGCTACTATGGCTACACCTTC	CASSFQLLGYYGYTF
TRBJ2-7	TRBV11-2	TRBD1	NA	TGTGCCAGCAGCTCCCTGGACAGGGGAGCCTACGAGCAGTACTTC	CASSSLDRGAYEQYF
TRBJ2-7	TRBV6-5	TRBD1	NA	TGTGCCACATCCCGGGACAGTTACTACGAGCAGTACTTC	CATSRDSYYEQYF
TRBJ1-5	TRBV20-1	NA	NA	TGCAGTGCTAGGGGGGCGGCGAATCAGCCCCAGCATTTT	CSARGAANQPQHF
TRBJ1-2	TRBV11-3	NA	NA	TGTGCCAGCAGCTTAGAGTGGACCGCATCACCCACCTTC	CASSLEWTASPTF
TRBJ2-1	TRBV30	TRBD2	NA	TGTGCCTGGAGAGTAGCGGGGAGTTACAATGAGCAGTTCTTC	CAWRVAGSYNEQFF
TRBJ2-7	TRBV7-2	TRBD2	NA	TGTGCCAGCAGCTGGGGGGGGTCCTACGAGCAGTACTTC	CASSWGGSYEQYF
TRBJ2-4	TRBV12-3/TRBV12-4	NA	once	TGTGCCAGCAGCATCCCCGAAAACATTCAGTACTTC	CASSIPENIQYF
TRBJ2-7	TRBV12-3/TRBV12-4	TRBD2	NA	TGTGCCAGCAGTTCGCTAGCGGGAGGAGTCTACGAGCAGTACTTC	CASSSLAGGVYEQYF
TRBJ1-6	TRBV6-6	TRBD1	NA	TGTGCCAGCAGTTCCCCACTGGGACAGGGAAATACACCCCTCCACTTT	CASSSPLGQGNTPLHF
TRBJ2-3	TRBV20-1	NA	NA	TGCAGTGCTATGTCGCACACAGATACGCAGTATTTT	CSAMSHTDTQYF
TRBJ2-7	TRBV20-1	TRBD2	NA	TGCAGTGCCTCCGGACTAGCGGGGTCCTACGAGCAGTACTTC	CSASGLAGSYEQYF
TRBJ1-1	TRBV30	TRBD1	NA	TGTGCCTCCTCACGCGGGACAGGGGCGAATAAATTTGAAGCTTTCTTT	CASSRGTGANKFEAFF
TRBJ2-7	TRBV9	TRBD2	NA	TGTGCCAGCAGCACGAGACTAGCGGGAGGGACCTACGAGCAGTACTTC	CASSTRLAGGTYEQYF
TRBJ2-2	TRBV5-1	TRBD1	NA	TGCGCCAGCAGCTACGAGGGGACGACGGGACAGGGGAACACCGGGGAGCTGTTTTTT	CASSYEGTTGQGNTGELFF
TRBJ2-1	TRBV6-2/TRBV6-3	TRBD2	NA	TGTGCCAGCAGCCACCGTCCAGCGGGAGGCCTCAATGAGCAGTTCTTC	CASSHRPAGGLNEQFF
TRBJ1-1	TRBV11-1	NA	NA	TGTGCCAGCAGCCTACATGGCACTGAAGCTTTCTTT	CASSLHGTEAFF
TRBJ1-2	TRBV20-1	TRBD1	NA	TGCAGTGCTAGAGTAGGACAGGAGGACTACACCTTC	CSARVGQEDYTF
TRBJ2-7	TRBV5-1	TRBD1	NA	TGCGCCAGCAGCGCCCGGGACAGAGTCTACGAGCAGTACTTC	CASSARDRVYEQYF
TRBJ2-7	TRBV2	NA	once	TGTGCCAGCAGTGTGGAGGGAGCGGCCTACGAGCAGTACTTC	CASSVEGAAYEQYF
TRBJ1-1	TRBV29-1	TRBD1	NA	TGCAGCGTTAATAACAGGGGATGGGCTTTCTTT	CSVNNRGWAFF
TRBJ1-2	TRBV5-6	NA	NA	TGTGCCAGCAGCTTGGAACAGGGTGGCGGCTACACCTTC	CASSLEQGGGYTF
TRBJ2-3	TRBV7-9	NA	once	TGTGCCAGCAGCGGGGGGGGACAGAGCACAGATACGCAGTATTTT	CASSGGGQSTDTQYF
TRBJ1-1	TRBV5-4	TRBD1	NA	TGTGCCAGCAGCCTAGGGGACAGGGGAGGAAACACTGAAGCTTTCTTT	CASSLGDRGGNTEAFF
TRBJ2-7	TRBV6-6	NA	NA	TGTGCCAGCAGTTACTTACAGGGCTACGAGCAGTACTTC	CASSYLQGYEQYF
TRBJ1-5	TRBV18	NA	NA	TGTGCCAGCTCACCTGAGATGGGGCAGCCCCAGCATTTT	CASSPEMGQPQHF
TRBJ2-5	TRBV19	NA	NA	TGTGCCAGTAGTGATCAGCATACGGAGACCCAGTACTTC	CASSDQHTETQYF
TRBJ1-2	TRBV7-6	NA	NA	TGTGCCAGCAGCCCCGGAGGAGTGGGGGGCTACACCTTC	CASSPGGVGGYTF
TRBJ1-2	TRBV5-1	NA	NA	TGCGCCAGCAGCTTCGGGGGATACGGAGGCTACACCTTC	CASSFGGYGGYTF
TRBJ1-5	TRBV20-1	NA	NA	TGCAGTGCTAGAGATGTAGGGAGGTTCAATCAGCCCCAGCATTTT	CSARDVGRFNQPQHF
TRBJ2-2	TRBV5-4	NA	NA	TGTGCCAGCAGCTTGGGGCCAGAAACCGGGGAGCTGTTTTTT	CASSLGPETGELFF
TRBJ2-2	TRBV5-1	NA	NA	TGCGCCACCCGGACAGCAGACACCGGGGAGCTGTTTTTT	CATRTADTGELFF